This is a list of T cell receptor beta chains from one sample in a study of blood T cells in healthy people across ages. One entry per CDR3 protein, called by TCRdb with MiXCR from the 5' RACE reads. The data show about 1.7 million distinct CDR3 sequences, roughly 28% seen once. Material for sequencing was blood. The receptors were sampled from a woman between 25 and 40 years old in good health. Both conserved end residues are part of each CDR3. The D gene is left open where the match is weak. Rows may omit the clone size; those that give it use once, few, many or a size class.

TRBJ2-3 | TRBD2 | TRBV29-1 | NA | CSIKIGTSGFWDPDTQYF | TGCAGCATCAAAATCGGGACTAGCGGGTTCTGGGATCCAGATACGCAGTATTTT
TRBJ1-5 | NA | TRBV20-1 | NA | CSARNGRVSNQPQHF | TGCAGTGCTAGAAATGGACGGGTAAGCAATCAGCCCCAGCATTTT
TRBJ1-4 | NA | TRBV7-2 | NA | CASSGSGTPLGTNEKLFF | TGTGCCAGCAGCGGCTCCGGGACCCCCTTAGGCACTAATGAAAAACTGTTTTTT
TRBJ2-7 | TRBD1 | TRBV4-1 | many | CASSQDKNRGSYEQYF | TGCGCCAGCAGCCAAGATAAGAACAGGGGCTCCTACGAGCAGTACTTC
TRBJ2-1 | TRBD2 | TRBV20-1 | NA | CSASQLAGALREQFF | TGCAGTGCTAGCCAACTAGCGGGAGCCCTACGTGAGCAGTTCTTC
TRBJ2-5 | NA | TRBV5-1 | many | CASSFTSQETQYF | TGTGCCAGCAGTTTTACCAGTCAAGAGACCCAGTACTTC
TRBJ2-1 | NA | TRBV7-6 | few | CASSLAGVALNEQFF | TGTGCCAGCAGCTTAGCGGGAGTAGCCCTAAATGAGCAGTTCTTC
TRBJ2-1 | NA | TRBV11-2 | NA | CASSLMNGNEQFF | TGTGCCAGCAGCTTAATGAACGGGAATGAGCAGTTCTTC
TRBJ2-7 | NA | TRBV3-1 | many | CASSQEDGLYEQYF | TGTGCCAGCAGCCAAGAGGACGGACTCTACGAGCAGTACTTC
TRBJ2-7 | TRBD2 | TRBV29-1 | many | CSVGAGGYEQYF | TGCAGCGTTGGAGCGGGAGGATACGAGCAGTACTTC
TRBJ2-7 | NA | TRBV18 | many | CASSPFGASWKEEQYF | TGTGCCAGCTCCCCCTTCGGAGCGAGCTGGAAAGAGGAGCAGTACTTC
TRBJ2-3 | TRBD2 | TRBV20-1 | few | CSAPAAGDVADTQYF | TGCAGTGCCCCTGCAGCGGGAGATGTAGCAGATACGCAGTATTTT
TRBJ2-1 | NA | TRBV7-6 | few | CASSLRASTQQFF | TGTGCCAGCAGCTTAAGGGCGTCCACCCAGCAGTTCTTC
TRBJ2-7 | TRBD1 | TRBV5-1 | few | CASSWGGTGGPYEQYF | TGCGCCAGCAGCTGGGGCGGGACAGGGGGCCCCTACGAGCAGTACTTC
TRBJ2-1 | TRBD1 | TRBV24-1 | NA | CATSDPRTGWYEQFF | TGTGCCACCAGTGACCCTAGGACAGGGTGGTATGAGCAGTTCTTC
TRBJ2-7 | NA | TRBV11-2 | many | CASSTEGYEQYF | TGTGCCAGCAGTACAGAGGGCTACGAGCAGTACTTC
TRBJ2-7 | NA | TRBV7-2 | few | CASSLAGVVSEQYF | TGTGCCAGCAGCTTAGCAGGGGTGGTAAGCGAGCAGTACTTC
TRBJ1-1 | TRBD1 | TRBV12-3/TRBV12-4 | NA | CASSRGHRGDTEAFF | TGTGCCAGCAGCCGAGGCCACAGGGGGGACACTGAAGCTTTCTTT
TRBJ2-5 | TRBD2 | TRBV4-3 | many | CASSQAPAGGQETQYF | TGCGCCAGCAGCCAAGCTCCAGCGGGAGGACAAGAGACCCAGTACTTC
TRBJ2-5 | NA | TRBV20-1 | many | CSANRPPETQYF | TGCAGTGCTAACAGGCCTCCGGAGACCCAGTACTTC
TRBJ2-5 | TRBD1 | TRBV4-1 | NA | CASSHRTGEETQYF | TGCGCCAGCAGCCACCGGACAGGGGAGGAGACCCAGTACTTC
TRBJ2-1 | NA | TRBV7-2 | NA | CASSSQDSSYNEQFF | TGTGCCAGCAGCTCACAGGACAGCTCCTACAATGAGCAGTTCTTC
TRBJ1-2 | TRBD1 | TRBV3-1 | few | CASTRGGQTISTHQANYGYTF | TGTGCCAGCACCCGAGGGGGACAGACGATCTCAACCCACCAAGCTAACTATGGCTACACCTTC
TRBJ1-2 | TRBD1 | TRBV12-3/TRBV12-4 | NA | CASSPRQGLANYGYTF | TGTGCCAGCAGTCCGCGACAGGGGCTGGCTAACTATGGCTACACCTTC
TRBJ1-2 | TRBD1 | TRBV10-3 | many | CAISESKAGGYGYTF | TGTGCCATCAGTGAGTCGAAGGCAGGGGGCTATGGCTACACCTTC
TRBJ2-7 | NA | TRBV11-2 | few | CASNTRRVEQYF | TGTGCCAGCAACACAAGGCGGGTAGAGCAGTACTTC
TRBJ1-2 | NA | TRBV3-1 | NA | CASSQDIRDSGVYTF | TGTGCCAGCAGCCAAGATATACGGGACTCTGGCGTCTACACCTTC
TRBJ2-4 | NA | TRBV7-2 | few | CACSPRVLSKNIQYF | TGTGCCTGCAGCCCCCGTGTTTTGTCCAAAAACATTCAGTACTTC
TRBJ2-4 | NA | TRBV12-3/TRBV12-4 | few | CASSKGGAKNIQYF | TGTGCCAGCAGCAAAGGGGGGGCCAAAAACATTCAGTACTTC
TRBJ2-7 | NA | TRBV14 | NA | CASSQGQTGFYEQYF | TGTGCCAGTAGCCAAGGCCAGACGGGATTTTACGAGCAGTACTTC
TRBJ2-5 | TRBD1 | TRBV12-5 | NA | CASGSVAGGSQETQYF | TGTGCTAGTGGTTCCGTAGCAGGGGGTTCCCAAGAGACCCAGTACTTC
TRBJ1-2 | TRBD1 | TRBV7-9 | NA | CASSRPMTGPYGYTF | TGTGCCAGCAGCCGACCGATGACAGGGCCCTATGGCTACACCTTC
TRBJ2-7 | TRBD1 | TRBV18 | many | CASSPGDSRYEQYF | TGTGCCAGCTCACCCGGGGACAGTCGGTACGAGCAGTACTTC